This T cell receptor (beta chain) was recorded in a study of shared clonotypes between healthy human individuals. Regarding the study as a whole: Few donors limited the genetic and exposure-history diversity represented.

Every immunoSEQ plate was one replicate of a subset's evenly spread DNA. The assay was immunoSEQ multiplex PCR, and TCRdb's table has in-frame clones only and misses some. The table lists about 1.1 million clones, approximately 75% of them singletons. The length of the CDR3 is 15 residues. Germline V gene data show CDR1 as MNHNS and CDR2 as SASEGT. Trimming cost V 4 bases and J 7 bases; bases outside gene matches: 8. As for this clone: Its antigen is as yet unknown.

Negatively enriched CD4+ T cells were divided by CD45RA into naive and memory. Source material: memory CD4+ T cells from PBMCs. Subset denoted: CD45RA-negative fraction. The chain joins TRBV6-1 to TRBJ1-5, with 9 bases aligning to TRBD1. This receptor was taken from a man aged 18 to 30 in good health. Some clones in this sample may be carry-over from other donors' samples. The CDR3 sequence is CASSGDRDVWQPQHF. CDR3 DNA: TGTGCCAGCAGTGGGGACAGGGACGTGTGGCAGCCCCAGCATTTT.